This T cell receptor beta chain was captured by sequencing in a study of blood T cell repertoires in COVID-19. Across the study: Sites in the United States, Italy and Spain provided acute and convalescent COVID-19 samples. PBMCs, B-cell-depleted T cells, or T cells were the source of the cDNA or gDNA that made up the material.

Per the original data handling: Estimates of nucleated cell counts were drawn from the amplification of reference gene primers. Profiling relied on immunoSEQ multiplex PCR, and the TCRdb table lists in-frame clones only, not all of them. V and J calls plus clone size are reproduced from that table; the DNA served to infer D and trimming. In the table there are 100,000 to 150,000 clones, approximately 90% of which are singletons. Germline V lookup: CDR1 MDHEN, CDR2 SYDVKM. The V and J ends lost 10 bases and 4 bases respectively, with 17 bases between them. The CDR3 contains 13 residues. Sequencing was performed on peripheral blood. The TCR originated in a man aged 50 or older with active or convalescent COVID-19. The chain employs TRBV28 and TRBJ2-7, with a tentative D call TRBD2 (5 bases). CDR3: CATSALAPYEQYF. The DNA of the CDR3 is TGTGCCACCTCGGCCCTAGCTCCTTACGAGCAGTACTTC.